The 6 T cell receptor beta chains presented below share a single source sample, sequenced in a study of CD8 T cells in Susac syndrome. The RNA, roughly 0.45 to 1 ug, was put through reverse transcription using random hexamers. MiXCR was run by TCRdb on the immunoSEQ multiplex PCR reads, yielding one entry per CDR3 protein. The repertoire consists of more than 150,000 distinct CDR3 sequences, with approximately 95% occurring once and the leading ten covering around 0.16%. What was sequenced was CD8+ T cells from PBMCs. These receptors originate from a human donor with Susac syndrome.

The J gene is TRBJ2-2, the V gene TRBV27; D possibly corresponds to TRBD2 (6 bases). CDR1 is MNHEY and CDR2 is SMNVEV in the germline V gene (reference sequence). The ends were cut back, 6 bases at V and 9 bases at J, with 14 bases in the middle. The CDR3 is 13 amino acids. CDR3 coding DNA: TGTGCCAGCAGCTTCGACGGCGGGAGGGAGCTGTTTTTT. It encodes CASSFDGGRELFF.

The CDR3 DNA reads TGTGCCAGCACTCGCAGTTCAGGGAACGGGGCCAACGTCCTGACTTTC. It encodes CASTRSSGNGANVLTF. The gene calls are TRBV7-2 and TRBJ2-6; TRBD1 is a possible D gene (5 bases). The germline gives CDR1 SGHTA, CDR2 FQGNSA. The V end was cut by 7 bases, the J end by 4 bases, with 17 bases between. This CDR3 is built from 16 residues.

The V and J genes are TRBV9 and TRBJ1-2, with D possibly matching TRBD1 (5 bases). Germline assignment: CDR1 SGDLS and CDR2 YYNGEE. The CDR3 sequence is 15 residues long. The V and J ends lost 3 bases and 4 bases respectively, with 16 bases between them. CDR3 amino acids: CASSASIGTVYGYTF. CDR3 coding DNA: TGTGCCAGCAGCGCTTCTATCGGGACGGTCTATGGCTACACCTTC.

The chain is built from TRBV27 and TRBJ1-1; perhaps TRBD1 as D (5 bases). CDR1 MNHEY and CDR2 SMNVEV come from the germline V gene (reference sequence). Trimming left V 7 bases short and J 0 bases short, with 18 bases between. The CDR3 spans 16 residues. The CDR3 protein is CASKPSGTYLNTEAFF. In nucleotides, the CDR3 is TGTGCCAGCAAACCATCAGGGACGTACCTGAACACTGAAGCTTTCTTT.

The chain links TRBV19 to TRBJ1-1; possibly TRBD1 for D (5 bases). This CDR3 region has 13 residues. Trimming removed 8 bases from V and 1 base from J, with 11 bases in between. CDR1 is LNHDA and CDR2 is SQIVND in the germline V gene (reference sequence). CDR3 nucleotide sequence: TGTGCCAGTCGGGCCAGGGCGAACACTGAAGCTTTCTTT. Translating it yields CASRARANTEAFF.

The chain couples TRBV18 to TRBJ1-6; no clear D. CDR3 size: 15 residues. Germline assignment: CDR1 KGHSH and CDR2 LQKENI. V lost 3 bases, J lost 5 bases, and 11 bases lay in between. The CDR3 loop is CASSPLGSDNSPLHF. The CDR3 nucleotides are TGTGCCAGCTCACCCCTAGGCAGCGATAATTCACCCCTCCACTTT.